This TCR beta chain was profiled in a study of cytomegalovirus exposure and HLA in healthy donors. Overall study results and limits: There were a few CMV-associated chains whose specificity for CMV antigens was confirmed in vitro. Among TCR sequences, most were rare, though some public TCRs appeared in many donors.

As to this clone: What it binds is unknown.

Sequenced by immunoSEQ multiplex PCR; TCRdb stores in-frame clones only, minus some. The repertoire consists of 160,000 or so clones, with 88% occurring once and the leading ten covering just under 3%. The donors were members of the validation cohort comprising about 130 subjects, separate from the approximately 700-subject first cohort. The germline CDR1 and CDR2 sequences are WNHNN and SYGVQD (reference sequence). V dropped 4 bases and J dropped 5; count of bases not matched to a gene: 18. The CDR3 is 18 residues long. V usage is TRBV10-1 and J usage is TRBJ1-2; 8 nucleotides align to TRBD1. This receptor was identified in a man aged 18 to 29 in good health and CMV-seronegative. The specimen was PBMCs. CDR3 loop: CASSVGVGTGRGEYGYTF. The CDR3 coding sequence is TGCGCCAGCAGTGTGGGGGTGGGGACAGGTAGAGGGGAATATGGCTACACCTTC.